What follows are 20 T cell receptor beta chains derived from one specimen sequenced in a study of blood T cell repertoires in COVID-19. Assay: immunoSEQ multiplex PCR; the TCRdb copy retains only in-frame clones and omits some. Here the sample spans about 270,000 clones, 70% to 90% being singletons. The sample consisted of PBMCs or T cells enriched from blood (not recorded which). The receptors were sampled from a woman between 40 and 50 years old with acute COVID-19.

The rearrangement links TRBV24-1 to TRBJ1-1; D remains ambiguous. V lost 4 bases and J lost 7, with 9 bases in between. Germline V gives CDR1 KGHDR, CDR2 SFDVKD. This CDR3 has 12 amino acids. The chain's CDR3 is CATSEPLGEAFF. CDR3 nucleotides: TGTGCCACCAGTGAGCCCCTCGGTGAAGCTTTCTTT.

V gene TRBV7-2 combines with J gene TRBJ2-3; 9 bases map to TRBD2. This CDR3 is 16 amino acids long. The germline gives CDR1 SGHTA, CDR2 FQGNSA. Losses at the gene ends were 1 base for V and 9 bases for J; bases not matched to a gene: 11. In DNA, the CDR3 is TGTGCCAGCAGCTTAGGACGTCTAGCGGGAAGATCCACGCAGTATTTT. Its protein product is CASSLGRLAGRSTQYF.

The chain employs TRBV21-1 and TRBJ2-7; the table names TRBD2, a call not compared with the DNA. TRBV21-1 is designated a pseudogene. The CDR3 has 15 amino acids. In nucleotides, the CDR3 is TGTGCCAGCAGCACTCCTCCGACGGAGTCCTACGAGCAGTACGTC. As protein: CASSTPPTESYEQYV.

The rearrangement uses TRBV3-1 (or the pseudogene TRBV3-2) and TRBJ2-7, with 10 bases identical to TRBD2. V lost 1 base to trimming and J lost 7 bases; unmatched junction nucleotides: 10. This CDR3 has 16 residues. The V gene's germline CDR1 is LGHDT and CDR2 YNNKEL (reference sequence). CDR3 in DNA: TGTGCCAGCAGCCAAGGAGTCGGGCTAGCGGGAGATGAGCAGTACTTC. Translation gives CASSQGVGLAGDEQYF.

The chain carries TRBV27 and TRBJ1-2; no definite D call. The germline V gene has CDR1 MNHEY and CDR2 SMNVEV (reference sequence). V was cut by 4 bases and J by 4 bases, with 10 bases left in between. This CDR3 has 13 residues. CDR3 region: CASSSPGIYGYTF. The CDR3 DNA sequence: TGTGCCAGCAGTTCCCCAGGAATCTATGGCTACACCTTC.

In DNA, the CDR3 is TGTGCCAGCAGCACATACACCGGGGAGCTGTTTTTT. It specifies CASSTYTGELFF. The rearrangement links TRBV11-3 to TRBJ2-2; D is ambiguous. V was pared by 5 bases and J by 3 bases, with 4 bases between. This CDR3 is 12 amino acids long. Germline values: CDR1 SGHNT, CDR2 YENEEA. The full variable domain, with the rest looked up from reference TRBV11-3 and TRBJ2-2, is EAGVVQSPRYKIIEKKQPVAFWCNPISGHNTLYWYLQNLGQGPELLIRYENEEAVDDSQLPKDRFSAERLKGVDSTLKIQPAELGDSAVYLCASSTYTGELFFGEGSRLTVL.

The chain combines TRBV19 with TRBJ1-4; weak D call: TRBD1 (5 bases). The germline CDR1 and CDR2 sequences are LNHDA and SQIVND (reference sequence). This CDR3 is built from 15 residues. The V gene lost 6 bases and the J gene lost 3 bases, with 14 bases spanning the gap. As DNA, the CDR3 is TGTGCCAGTAGACCCCACAGGAGCGCTAATGAAAAACTGTTTTTT. Amino acid sequence: CASRPHRSANEKLFF.

The chain uses TRBV28 and TRBJ1-1; 8 bases are shared with TRBD1. The CDR3 runs to 14 residues. Germline V CDR1 and CDR2: MDHEN, SYDVKM. After removal of 7 bases from V and 10 bases from J, the junction contained 14 bases not matched to a gene. The CDR3 region has the DNA TGTGCCAGCAACCTCGGATTTGGACAGGGCGCAGCTTTCTTT. Protein: CASNLGFGQGAAFF.

This CDR3 reads CASRPAGISGNTIYF. The CDR3 DNA is TGTGCCAGTCGCCCCGCGGGGATCTCTGGAAACACCATATATTTT. J is TRBJ1-3 and V is TRBV28; D ambiguous. This CDR3 has 15 amino acids. Germline CDR1 is MDHEN and CDR2 is SYDVKM. V shed 9 bases and J shed 0 bases, with 15 bases lying between them.

This sequence joins TRBV7-9 and TRBJ1-4; 7 bases map to TRBD1. CDR1 and CDR2 from the germline V gene are SEHNR and FQNEAQ (reference sequence). V lost 5 bases to trimming and J lost 2 bases; unmatched junction nucleotides: 8. The CDR3 totals 16 residues. This chain's CDR3 is CASSQTDRVTNEKLFF. The CDR3 DNA reads TGTGCCAGCAGCCAAACTGACAGGGTCACTAATGAAAAACTGTTTTTT.

J is TRBJ1-2 and V is TRBV24-1, with unresolved D. CDR3 length: 16 amino acids. The germline gives CDR1 KGHDR, CDR2 SFDVKD. The V and J ends lost 1 base and 1 base respectively, with 12 bases between them. CDR3 loop: CATSDFRDNHNYGYTF. DNA of the CDR3: TGTGCCACCAGTGATTTCCGAGACAACCATAACTATGGCTACACCTTC.

This clone was recorded only once. The chain has TRBV5-4 and TRBJ1-1; no firm D call. V was cut by 2 bases and J by 1 base, with 6 bases left in between. CDR1 is SGHNT and CDR2 is YYREEE in the germline V gene (reference sequence). This CDR3 has 13 amino acids. The CDR3 is CASSFIENTEAFF. The DNA for the CDR3 is TGTGCCAGCAGCTTCATAGAGAACACTGAAGCTTTCTTT.

This clone was detected a few times. The chain carries TRBV6-5 and TRBJ2-3; no clear D. Germline V gene data show CDR1 as MNHEY and CDR2 as SVGAGI. V was cut by 0 bases and J by 6 bases, with 13 bases left in between. The CDR3 sequence is 15 residues long. The DNA of the CDR3 is TGTGCCAGCAGTTACTCGATAAGCTTATGGGATACGCAGTATTTT. This encodes CASSYSISLWDTQYF.

V gene TRBV19 combines with J gene TRBJ2-7; TRBD2 matches 8 bases. Trimming took 6 bases from V and 3 from J; bases not matched to a gene: 1. The V gene's germline CDR1 is LNHDA and CDR2 SQIVND (reference sequence). CDR3 length equals 12 residues. The DNA of the CDR3 is TGTGCCAGTAGAAGCGGGGGCTACGAGCAGTACTTC. Translating it yields CASRSGGYEQYF.

The V and J genes are TRBV28 and TRBJ2-3; 7 bases align to TRBD2. V was clipped by 8 bases and J by 6 bases; unmatched bases: 11. The length of the CDR3 is 14 residues. In germline, CDR1 is MDHEN, CDR2 SYDVKM. As DNA, the CDR3 is TGTGCCAGCGAGGGCAGCGGGAAGTCGGATACGCAGTATTTT. It specifies CASEGSGKSDTQYF.

The gene calls are TRBV18 and TRBJ2-1, with TRBD2 matching over 7 bases. J gave up 0 bases and V 3 bases, and 5 bases lay outside the gene matches. Germline V gene data show CDR1 as KGHSH and CDR2 as LQKENI. This CDR3 is built from 16 residues. The CDR3 sequence: CASSPVRGSSYNEQFF. The CDR3 region has the DNA TGTGCCAGCTCACCGGTCCGCGGGAGCTCCTACAATGAGCAGTTCTTC.

This clone was seen only once. This chain connects TRBV6-1 to TRBJ1-2; a possible D gene is TRBD1 (5 bases). Per the germline V gene, CDR1 is MNHNS and CDR2 is SASEGT. The CDR3 has 15 residues. V was pared by 3 bases and J by 2 bases, with 13 bases between. CDR3 in amino acids: CASSDGTGGNYGYTF. CDR3 DNA: TGTGCCAGCAGTGACGGGACGGGGGGGAACTATGGCTACACCTTC.

This clone appeared a few times. The chain is built from TRBV28 and TRBJ2-7, with 7 bases lining up with TRBD2. The germline V gene encodes CDR1 MDHEN and CDR2 SYDVKM. There are 15 residues in the CDR3. V dropped 7 bases and J dropped 0; count of bases not matched to a gene: 9. The chain's CDR3 is CASTSAGEGSYEQYF. CDR3 in DNA: TGTGCCAGCACCTCGGCGGGGGAGGGCTCCTACGAGCAGTACTTC.

This rearrangement joins TRBV15 to TRBJ2-1, with 8 bases matching TRBD2. The CDR3 runs to 15 residues. Trimming took 3 bases from V and 4 from J; bases not matched to a gene: 5. Germline V lookup: CDR1 LNHNV, CDR2 YYDKDF (reference sequence). CDR3 residues: CATSSPGGGYNEQFF. The CDR3 DNA is TGTGCCACCAGCAGCCCGGGGGGGGGTTACAATGAGCAGTTCTTC.

V is TRBV6-2 or TRBV6-3 and J is TRBJ2-3, with D possibly being TRBD2 (5 bases). With 6 bases removed from V and 1 base from J, the gap between germline ends came to 14 bases. Germline CDR1 and CDR2: MNHEY and SVGEGT. The CDR3 loop spans 15 amino acids. CDR3 sequence: CASSLRSDRTDTQYF. DNA for the CDR3: TGTGCCAGCAGCCTGCGTAGCGATCGCACAGATACGCAGTATTTT.